A selection of T cell receptor beta chains follows, all from one sample in a study of OX40 agonist ivuxolimab in advanced cancers. Generated by immunoSEQ multiplex PCR, the TCRdb table keeps only in-frame clones and is missing some. Among 77,000 or so clones, more than 70% were seen once, and the ten largest hold roughly 2.3%. The source material was CD4+ or CD8+ T cells sorted from blood, sampled in a trial of the OX40 agonist ivuxolimab. The origin of the receptors is an adult with an advanced solid tumor such as melanoma, head and neck, liver or kidney cancer. CDR3s include the opening cysteine and the closing phenylalanine or tryptophan. Each record gives: CDR3 length, clone size, V gene, D gene, J gene, CDR3 protein, CDR3 DNA. A D gene is named only where the DNA matches it firmly. The size field is filled for only some rows; it gives once, few, many or a size class.

17,.,TRBV19,.,TRBJ2-1,CASSLPRVTPSGNEQFF,TGTGCCAGTAGTTTACCTAGAGTTACCCCTTCCGGGAATGAGCAGTTCTTC
16,.,TRBV7-3,.,TRBJ1-3,CASSFSGPRSGNTIYF,TGTGCCAGCAGCTTTTCGGGACCCCGCTCTGGAAACACCATATATTTT
14,.,TRBV28,.,TRBJ1-3,CASILQGAGNTIYF,TGTGCCAGCATCCTCCAGGGTGCTGGAAACACCATATATTTT
13,.,TRBV27,.,TRBJ2-1,CASSSIPGYEQFF,TGTGCCAGCAGTTCGATACCCGGGTATGAGCAGTTCTTC
15,.,TRBV2,.,TRBJ2-7,CASSERGVAPYEQYF,TGTGCCAGCAGTGAACGTGGGGTTGCGCCCTACGAGCAGTACTTC
15,few,TRBV5-1,TRBD2,TRBJ2-3,CASHSGGSGIDTQYF,TGCGCCAGCCATTCCGGCGGGAGCGGCATAGATACGCAGTATTTT
14,.,TRBV2,.,TRBJ1-2,CASSPRYGFYGYTF,TGTGCCAGCAGTCCCCGCTATGGGTTCTATGGCTACACCTTC
13,.,TRBV2,.,TRBJ2-2,CASSVRRTGELFF,TGTGCCAGCAGTGTTAGGAGGACCGGGGAGCTGTTTTTT
15,.,TRBV6-5,TRBD1,TRBJ1-6,CASSSTQGGNSPLHF,TGTGCCAGCAGTTCAACACAGGGGGGAAATTCACCCCTCCACTTT
15,.,TRBV2,TRBD2,TRBJ2-7,CASSPSGSPSYEQYF,TGTGCCAGCAGCCCAAGCGGGAGCCCCTCCTACGAGCAGTACTTC
12,.,TRBV15,.,TRBJ2-7,CATSRGLYEQYF,TGTGCCACCAGCAGAGGGTTATACGAGCAGTACTTC
15,.,TRBV6-5,.,TRBJ2-6,CASSYSISGANVLTF,TGTGCCAGCAGTTACTCGATATCTGGGGCCAACGTCCTGACTTTC
15,.,TRBV29-1,TRBD1,TRBJ2-5,CSAQRGLALRETQYF,TGCAGCGCTCAAAGGGGGCTAGCATTGAGGGAGACCCAGTACTTC
14,.,TRBV28,TRBD1,TRBJ1-2,CASSERQGVNGYTF,TGTGCCAGCAGTGAACGACAGGGGGTGAATGGCTACACCTTC
15,.,TRBV10-3,.,TRBJ2-5,CAISESNRVGETQYF,TGTGCCATCAGTGAGTCAAACAGGGTTGGAGAGACCCAGTACTTC
12,.,TRBV2,.,TRBJ1-1,CASSPTNTEAFF,TGTGCCAGCAGTCCGACCAACACTGAAGCTTTCTTT
17,.,TRBV19,.,TRBJ2-6,CASSSPQGSSGANVLTF,TGTGCCAGTAGTTCTCCGCAGGGGAGCTCTGGGGCCAACGTCCTGACTTTC
14,.,TRBV19,.,TRBJ2-7,CASSLDRSSYEQYF,TGTGCCAGTAGTTTAGACAGGAGCTCCTACGAGCAGTACTTC
15,.,TRBV5-5,.,TRBJ2-7,CASSLAGGRGYEQYF,TGTGCCAGCAGCTTGGCCGGGGGAAGAGGCTACGAGCAGTACTTC
14,.,TRBV19,TRBD2,TRBJ2-3,CASMVREEGDTQYF,TGTGCCAGTATGGTGCGGGAGGAGGGGGATACGCAGTATTTT
13,.,TRBV6-5,.,TRBJ1-5,CASSRQNNQPQHF,TGTGCCAGCAGCCGACAGAACAATCAGCCCCAGCATTTT
13,.,TRBV4-2,.,TRBJ1-5,CASSQDGPQPQHF,TGTGCCAGCAGCCAAGATGGTCCGCAGCCCCAGCATTTT
14,.,TRBV7-8,TRBD1,TRBJ1-1,CASSPWTGETEAFF,TGTGCCAGCAGCCCCTGGACAGGGGAAACTGAAGCTTTCTTT
14,.,TRBV7-9,TRBD1,TRBJ2-7,CASNRQGAIYEQYF,TGTGCCAGCAACAGACAGGGGGCGATTTACGAGCAGTACTTC
16,once,TRBV4-1,TRBD1,TRBJ2-7,CASSQEDRGPNYEQYF,TGCGCCAGCAGCCAAGAAGACAGGGGTCCTAACTACGAGCAGTACTTC
15,.,TRBV19,.,TRBJ1-5,CASTPTENSNQPQHF,TGTGCCAGTACTCCGACAGAGAATAGCAATCAGCCCCAGCATTTT
14,once,TRBV6-6,.,TRBJ1-1,CASSVQGRPKEAFF,TGTGCCAGCAGTGTCCAGGGGCGCCCCAAAGAAGCTTTCTTT
15,once,TRBV5-8,.,TRBJ2-5,CASSLILRNQETQYF,TGTGCCAGCAGCTTGATCTTGCGAAACCAAGAGACCCAGTACTTC
14,.,TRBV5-1,.,TRBJ2-1,CASSLTDLYNEQFF,TGCGCCAGCAGCTTAACAGACTTATACAATGAGCAGTTCTTC
16,many,TRBV14,TRBD2,TRBJ2-3,CASSPFGGTSVDTQYF,TGTGCCAGCAGCCCGTTTGGGGGGACTAGCGTCGATACGCAGTATTTT
15,.,TRBV15,.,TRBJ2-5,CATSRDRTGRKTQYF,TGTGCCACCAGCAGAGATCGCACAGGGCGGAAGACCCAGTACTTC
15,.,TRBV10-3,.,TRBJ2-2,CAISEQGQGTGELFF,TGTGCCATCAGTGAGCAGGGGCAAGGCACCGGGGAGCTGTTTTTT
15,.,TRBV18,.,TRBJ2-1,CASSPRKGTLGEQFF,TGTGCCAGCTCACCTAGGAAGGGAACCCTGGGGGAGCAGTTCTTC
13,.,TRBV5-6,.,TRBJ1-2,CASSLQGTDGYTF,TGTGCCAGCAGCTTGCAGGGGACGGATGGCTACACCTTC
17,.,TRBV7-8,TRBD2,TRBJ2-1,CASMTLAGGPGYNEQFF,TGTGCCAGCATGACTTTAGCGGGAGGGCCGGGTTACAATGAGCAGTTCTTC
13,.,TRBV6-1,.,TRBJ1-3,CASSDTYQNTIYF,TGTGCCAGCAGTGACACATACCAAAACACCATATATTTT
15,.,TRBV4-1,.,TRBJ2-7,CASSQTQGPSYEQYF,TGCGCCAGCAGCCAAACTCAGGGCCCCTCCTACGAGCAGTACTTC
14,.,TRBV6-5,.,TRBJ2-7,CASSYLRGAYEQYF,TGTGCCAGCAGTTACCTGAGGGGTGCCTACGAGCAGTACTTC
15,.,TRBV10-1,TRBD2,TRBJ2-5,CASSEYQLAGKTQYF,TGCGCCAGCAGTGAGTACCAACTAGCGGGGAAGACCCAGTACTTC
15,.,TRBV7-2,.,TRBJ2-1,CASSIQVSSYNEQFF,TGTGCCAGCAGCATTCAGGTGTCGAGCTACAATGAGCAGTTCTTC
15,.,TRBV6-1,TRBD1,TRBJ1-3,CASSETWGQGNTIYF,TGTGCCAGCAGTGAAACCTGGGGACAGGGAAACACCATATATTTT